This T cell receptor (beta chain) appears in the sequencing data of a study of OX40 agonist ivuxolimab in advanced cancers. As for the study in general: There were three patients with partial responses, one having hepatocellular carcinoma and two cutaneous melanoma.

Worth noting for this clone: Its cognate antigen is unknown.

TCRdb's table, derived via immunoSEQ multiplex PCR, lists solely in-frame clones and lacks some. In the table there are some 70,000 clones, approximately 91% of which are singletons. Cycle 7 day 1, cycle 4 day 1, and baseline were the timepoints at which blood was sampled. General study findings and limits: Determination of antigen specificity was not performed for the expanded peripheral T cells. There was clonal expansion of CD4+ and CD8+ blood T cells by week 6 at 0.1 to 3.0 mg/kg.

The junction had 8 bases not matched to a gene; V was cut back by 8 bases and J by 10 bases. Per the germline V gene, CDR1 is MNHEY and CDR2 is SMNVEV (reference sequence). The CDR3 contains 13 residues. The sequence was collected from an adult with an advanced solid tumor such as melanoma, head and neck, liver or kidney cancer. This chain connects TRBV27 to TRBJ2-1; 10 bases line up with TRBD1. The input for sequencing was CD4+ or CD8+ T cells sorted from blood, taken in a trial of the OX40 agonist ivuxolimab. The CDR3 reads CASCGQGVGEQFF. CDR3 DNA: TGTGCCAGCTGCGGACAGGGGGTAGGGGAGCAGTTCTTC.